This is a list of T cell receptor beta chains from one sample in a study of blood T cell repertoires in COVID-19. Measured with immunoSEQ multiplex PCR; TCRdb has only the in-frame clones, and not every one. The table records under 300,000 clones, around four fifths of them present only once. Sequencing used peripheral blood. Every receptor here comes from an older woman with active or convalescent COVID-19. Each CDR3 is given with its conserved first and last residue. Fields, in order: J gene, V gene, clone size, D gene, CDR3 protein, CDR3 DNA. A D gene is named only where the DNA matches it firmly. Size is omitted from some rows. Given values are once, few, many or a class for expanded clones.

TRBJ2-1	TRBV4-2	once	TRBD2	CASSRTGLAEVGYNEQFF	TGTGCCAGCAGCCGAACGGGACTAGCGGAGGTCGGGTACAATGAGCAGTTCTTC
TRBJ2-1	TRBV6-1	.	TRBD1	CASSEQGESSYNEQFF	TGTGCCAGCAGTGAACAGGGGGAAAGCTCCTACAATGAGCAGTTCTTC
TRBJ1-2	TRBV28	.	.	CATFYYGYTF	TGTGCCACCTTCTACTATGGCTACACCTTC
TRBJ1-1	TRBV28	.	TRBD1	CASSLQGALDTEAFF	TGTGCCAGCAGTTTGCAGGGGGCCTTGGACACTGAAGCTTTCTTT
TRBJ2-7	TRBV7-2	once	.	CASSLVSGSYEQYF	TGTGCCAGCAGCTTAGTATCGGGTTCCTACGAGCAGTACTTC
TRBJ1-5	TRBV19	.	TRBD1	CASSLGQGRNQPQHF	TGTGCCAGTAGTCTAGGACAGGGGCGTAATCAGCCCCAGCATTTT
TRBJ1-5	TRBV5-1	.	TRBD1	CASSFGPGGRQPQHF	TGCGCCAGCAGCTTCGGCCCAGGGGGCCGGCAGCCCCAGCATTTT
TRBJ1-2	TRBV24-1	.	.	CATSDFGGGHGYTF	TGTGCCACCAGTGATTTTGGAGGAGGTCATGGCTACACCTTC
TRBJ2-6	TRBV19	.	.	CASTDTLDSGANVLTF	TGTGCCAGTACGGACACCTTAGACTCTGGGGCCAACGTCCTGACTTTC
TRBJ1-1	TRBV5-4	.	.	CASTPGLNTEAFF	TGTGCCAGCACCCCGGGTCTGAACACTGAAGCTTTCTTT
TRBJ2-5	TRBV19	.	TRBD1	CASSIGQGQETQYF	TGTGCCAGTAGTATTGGACAGGGACAAGAGACCCAGTACTTC
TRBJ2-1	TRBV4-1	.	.	CASSQERAPYNEQFF	TGCGCCAGCAGCCAAGAGAGGGCGCCCTACAATGAGCAGTTCTTC
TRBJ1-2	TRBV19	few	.	CASTLRGTPGYGYTF	TGTGCCAGTACTCTAAGGGGGACGCCTGGCTATGGCTACACCTTC
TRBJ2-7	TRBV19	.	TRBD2	CASSETSGSSYEQYF	TGTGCCAGTAGTGAGACTAGCGGGAGCTCCTACGAGCAGTACTTC
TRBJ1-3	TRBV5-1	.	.	CASSPEGAAGNTIYF	TGCGCCAGCAGCCCGGAAGGGGCTGCTGGAAACACCATATATTTT
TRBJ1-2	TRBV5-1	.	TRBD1	CASSLGTGGMGYTF	TGCGCCAGCAGCTTGGGGACAGGGGGCATGGGCTACACCTTC
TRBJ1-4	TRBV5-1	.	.	CASSATGFATNEKLFF	TGCGCCAGCAGCGCTACAGGCTTTGCAACTAATGAAAAACTGTTTTTT
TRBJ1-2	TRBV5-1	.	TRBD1	CASSLDRNYGYTF	TGCGCCAGCAGCCTGGACAGGAACTATGGCTACACCTTC
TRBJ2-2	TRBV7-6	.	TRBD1	CASSLEGALVTGELFF	TGTGCCAGCAGCTTAGAGGGGGCGCTGGTCACCGGGGAGCTGTTTTTT
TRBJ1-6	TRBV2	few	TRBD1	CASSIRTGADSPLHF	TGTGCCAGCAGTATCAGGACAGGGGCGGATTCACCCCTCCACTTT
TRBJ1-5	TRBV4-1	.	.	CASSQLATLGQPQHF	TGCGCCAGCAGCCAATTGGCTACGCTCGGGCAGCCCCAGCATTTT
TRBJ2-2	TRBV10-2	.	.	CAKTGLLVFGAGELFF	TGCGCCAAGACGGGACTCTTGGTTTTTGGGGCCGGGGAGCTGTTTTTT
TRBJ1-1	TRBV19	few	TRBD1	CASSIPDRGADTEAFF	TGTGCCAGTAGTATACCTGACAGGGGAGCTGACACTGAAGCTTTCTTT
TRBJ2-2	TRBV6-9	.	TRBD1	CARGRPGQKYGELFF	TGTGCCAGGGGTCGACCGGGACAGAAGTACGGGGAGCTGTTTTTT
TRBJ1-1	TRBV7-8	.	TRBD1	CASSLVGAGGTEAFF	TGTGCCAGCAGCTTAGTTGGGGCAGGGGGCACTGAAGCTTTCTTT
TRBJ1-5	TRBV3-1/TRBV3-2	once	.	CASSQVQGDQPQHF	TGTGCCAGCAGCCAAGTGCAGGGTGATCAGCCCCAGCATTTT
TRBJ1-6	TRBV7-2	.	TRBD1	CASSLLPTGEGSPLHF	TGTGCCAGCAGCTTACTGCCCACAGGGGAAGGCTCACCCCTCCACTTT
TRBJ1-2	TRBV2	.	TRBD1	CASRTGYGYTF	TGTGCCAGCAGGACAGGGTATGGCTACACCTTC
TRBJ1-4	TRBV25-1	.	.	CASSERNEKLFF	TGTGCCAGCAGTGAGAGGAATGAAAAACTGTTTTTT
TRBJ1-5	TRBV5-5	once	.	CASSSDRNSNQPQHF	TGTGCCAGCAGCTCTGACAGAAATAGCAATCAGCCCCAGCATTTT
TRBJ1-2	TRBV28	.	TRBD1	CASTPGQAGDNYGYTF	TGTGCCAGCACACCGGGACAGGCCGGGGATAACTATGGCTACACCTTC
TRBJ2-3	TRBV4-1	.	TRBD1	CASSQPTGGQEDTQYF	TGCGCCAGCAGCCAACCTACAGGGGGCCAGGAAGATACGCAGTATTTT
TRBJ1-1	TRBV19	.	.	CASRYRRDSEAFF	TGTGCCAGTAGGTACCGCCGAGACTCTGAAGCTTTCTTT
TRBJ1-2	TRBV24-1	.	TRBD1	CATDGDRVDYGYTF	TGTGCCACGGACGGGGACAGGGTTGACTATGGCTACACCTTC
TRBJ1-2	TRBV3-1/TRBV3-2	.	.	CASSHGGAYGYTF	TGTGCCAGCAGCCACGGGGGGGCCTATGGCTACACCTTC
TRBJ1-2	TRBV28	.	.	CASSLRRQTLNYGYTF	TGTGCCAGCAGCTTGAGGAGGCAGACCTTGAACTATGGCTACACCTTC
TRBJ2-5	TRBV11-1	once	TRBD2	CASSSDGLVQETQYF	TGTGCCAGCAGCTCCGACGGACTAGTGCAAGAGACCCAGTACTTC
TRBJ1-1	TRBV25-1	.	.	CASSGDLEADTEAFF	TGTGCCAGCAGTGGGGACTTAGAGGCTGACACTGAAGCTTTCTTT
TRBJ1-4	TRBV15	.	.	CATSQGKATNEKLFF	TGTGCCACCAGTCAGGGAAAGGCGACTAATGAAAAACTGTTTTTT
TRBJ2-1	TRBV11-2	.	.	CASRRGGYSNEQFF	TGTGCCAGCAGGAGGGGGGGCTACTCAAATGAGCAGTTCTTC
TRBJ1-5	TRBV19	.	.	CASTDKGVSSNQPQHF	TGTGCCAGTACCGATAAGGGGGTGTCGAGCAATCAGCCCCAGCATTTT
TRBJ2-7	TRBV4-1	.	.	CASSQEGGLVYEQYF	TGCGCCAGCAGCCAAGAGGGGGGTCTTGTCTACGAGCAGTACTTC
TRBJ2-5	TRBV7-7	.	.	CASSLGGRGGETQYF	TGTGCTAGCAGCTTAGGTGGCAGGGGCGGGGAGACCCAGTACTTC
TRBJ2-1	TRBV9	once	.	CASKSGAAGSYNEQFF	TGTGCCAGCAAGTCTGGAGCAGCGGGCTCCTACAATGAGCAGTTCTTC
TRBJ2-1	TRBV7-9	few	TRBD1	CASSLDRGSYNEQFF	TGTGCCAGCAGCTTAGACAGGGGATCCTACAATGAGCAGTTCTTC
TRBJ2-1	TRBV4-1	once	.	CASSPPREGAYNEQFF	TGCGCCAGCAGCCCCCCCCGTGAGGGAGCCTACAATGAGCAGTTCTTC
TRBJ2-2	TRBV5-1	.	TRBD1	CASSFRDRGPWAGELFF	TGCGCCAGCAGCTTCCGGGACAGGGGGCCCTGGGCCGGGGAGCTGTTTTTT
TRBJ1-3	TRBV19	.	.	CASTWRIRLGNTIYF	TGTGCCAGCACCTGGAGGATACGCCTTGGAAACACCATATATTTT
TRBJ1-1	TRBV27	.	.	CASRPSRRDTEAFF	TGTGCCAGCAGGCCGAGTAGGAGGGACACTGAAGCTTTCTTT
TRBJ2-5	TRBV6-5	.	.	CASSSGVTQYF	TGTGCCAGCAGTTCAGGGGTGACCCAGTACTTC
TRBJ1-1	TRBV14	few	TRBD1	CASSQVAVTGTGTEAFF	TGTGCCAGCAGCCAAGTGGCTGTGACAGGGACCGGCACTGAAGCTTTCTTT
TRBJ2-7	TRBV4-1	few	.	CASSQDKGDFYEQYF	TGCGCCAGCAGCCAAGATAAAGGGGATTTCTACGAGCAGTACTTC
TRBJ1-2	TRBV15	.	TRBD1	CATSRAGAGGMGYTF	TGTGCCACCAGCAGAGCTGGGGCAGGGGGTATGGGCTACACCTTC
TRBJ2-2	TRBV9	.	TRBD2	CASSVELAGTGELFF	TGTGCCAGCAGCGTAGAACTAGCGGGAACCGGGGAGCTGTTTTTT